Shown below are 15 T cell receptor beta chains from a single sample sequenced in a study of shared clonotypes between healthy human individuals. TCRdb's copy holds only in-frame clones and misses some; the assay was immunoSEQ multiplex PCR. The data show some 2,500,000 clones, 92% seen once. Sequenced input: naive CD4+ T cells from PBMCs. Described subset: CD45RA+ positively selected. These receptor sequences come from a man younger than 30 in good health. Some clones in this sample may be carry-over from other donors' samples.

Only one count was recorded for this clone. The rearrangement links TRBV5-4 to TRBJ2-3; perhaps TRBD2 as D (6 bases). Germline lookup yields CDR1 SGHNT and CDR2 YYREEE (reference sequence). The CDR3 consists of 15 residues. Trimming removed 6 bases from V and 0 bases from J, with 14 bases in between. The CDR3 nucleotides are TGTGCCAGCATGGTTGGCGGGGAAAGCACAGATACGCAGTATTTT. It yields the protein CASMVGGESTDTQYF.

This chain joins TRBV29-1 and TRBJ2-5; no definite D call. This CDR3 has 12 amino acids. V lost 2 bases, J lost 4 bases, and 8 bases lay in between. Germline V lookup: CDR1 SQVTM, CDR2 ANQGSEA. The CDR3 nucleotides read TGCAGCGTTGAAATCTTGGGAGAGACCCAGTACTTC. It encodes CSVEILGETQYF.

Turning to this clone: The sample carries other DNA sequences with the same CDR3. The rearrangement links TRBV7-2 to TRBJ2-4, with 7 positions matching TRBD1. Germline V gene lookup returns CDR1 SGHTA and CDR2 FQGNSA. Trimming took 5 bases from V and 1 from J; bases not matched to a gene: 2. The CDR3 runs to 14 residues. The CDR3 sequence: CASSPTGAKNIQYF. CDR3 DNA sequence: TGTGCCAGCAGCCCGACAGGGGCCAAAAACATTCAGTACTTC.

This clone was counted once. The CDR3 DNA is TGTGCCAGCAGCTTACTGGAGTCACCCCTCCACTTT. Protein product: CASSLLESPLHF. This chain connects TRBV7-9 to TRBJ1-6; D unresolved. The CDR3 extends over 12 amino acids. In germline, CDR1 is SEHNR, CDR2 FQNEAQ (reference sequence). V lost 2 bases, J lost 10 bases, and 6 bases lay in between.

The chain joins TRBV30 to TRBJ2-2, with 7 bases matching TRBD2. The CDR3 has 15 residues. V was clipped by 2 bases and J by 6 bases; unmatched bases: 9. Germline V gene sequence: CDR1 GTSNPN, CDR2 SVGIG (reference sequence). In nucleotides, the CDR3 is TGTGCCTGGAGTAGGATGGAGCGGGACGCCGGGGAGCTGTTTTTT. It encodes CAWSRMERDAGELFF.

The chain couples TRBV7-6 to TRBJ2-7; tentatively, D is TRBD1 (5 bases). Deletions cut 1 base from V and 2 bases from J, with 12 bases between. Germline CDR1 reads SGHVS; CDR2 reads FNYEAQ. The CDR3 extends over 15 amino acids. The CDR3 protein is CASSLGTPRAYEQYF. The CDR3 DNA is TGTGCCAGCAGCTTAGGGACACCGAGAGCCTACGAGCAGTACTTC.

The gene calls are TRBV5-4 and TRBJ2-2; 11 bases are a match to TRBD2. The germline V gene encodes CDR1 SGHNT and CDR2 YYREEE (reference sequence). This CDR3 has 18 amino acids. Unmatched junction bases numbered 4, after V lost 0 bases and J lost 0 bases. The CDR3 spells CASSLGGTSGTNTGELFF. For the CDR3, the DNA is TGTGCCAGCAGCTTGGGAGGGACTAGCGGAACGAACACCGGGGAGCTGTTTTTT.

This clone was observed a handful of times. The V call is TRBV7-3, the J call TRBJ1-1; TRBD1 might be the D (5 bases). Trimming pared 0 bases from V and 8 bases from J, leaving 10 bases between. CDR3 size: 13 residues. The germline V gene has CDR1 SGHTA and CDR2 FQGTGA. CDR3 protein: CASSLTRDQEAFF. The CDR3 DNA follows: TGTGCCAGCAGCTTAACGAGGGACCAAGAAGCTTTCTTT. The full variable domain, with the rest looked up from reference TRBV7-3 and TRBJ1-1, is GAGVSQTPSNKVTEKGKYVELRCDPISGHTALYWYRQSLGQGPEFLIYFQGTGAADDSGLPNDRFFAVRPEGSVSTLKIQRTERGDSAVYLCASSLTRDQEAFFGQGTRLTVV.

The chain uses TRBV7-8 and TRBJ2-3, with D uncertain. Trimming removed 7 bases at V and 6 bases at J, with 20 bases between. Germline CDR1 SGHVS, CDR2 FQNEAQ. The length of the CDR3 is 15 residues. CDR3: CASTSTLGVRDTQYF. The CDR3 coding sequence is TGTGCCAGCACCTCTACACTCGGAGTTAGGGATACGCAGTATTTT.

The CDR3 loop is CSATIGTNYGYTF. CDR3 in DNA: TGCAGCGCTACCATAGGGACTAACTATGGCTACACCTTC. V and J are TRBV29-1 and TRBJ1-2; D unclear. V was trimmed by 7 bases and J by 0 bases, leaving 12 bases between them. CDR3 size: 13 residues. CDR1 SQVTM and CDR2 ANQGSEA come from the germline V gene.

This rearrangement joins TRBV11-2 to TRBJ2-5, with D hard to call. CDR3 length: 15 residues. Germline CDR1 SGHAT, CDR2 FQNNGV. Trimming stripped 2 bases from V and 4 bases from J, with 14 bases between. CDR3 in DNA: TGTGCCAGCAGCTTATGGGTGGGTGCGGTAGAGACCCAGTACTTC. It codes for CASSLWVGAVETQYF.

The chain has TRBV7-2 and TRBJ1-3, with D possibly TRBD1 on 5 matching bases. V shed 2 bases and J shed 11 bases, with 7 bases lying between them. The germline V gene has CDR1 SGHTA and CDR2 FQGNSA. CDR3 length: 11 residues. Written as DNA, the CDR3 is TGTGCCAGCAGCTTATCGGGGCCCATATATTTT. Its translation: CASSLSGPIYF.

The rearrangement uses TRBV7-9 and TRBJ2-4, with 7 bases aligning to TRBD1. J lost 2 bases, V lost 4 bases, and 2 bases had no gene match. The CDR3 consists of 14 residues. The V gene's germline CDR1 is SEHNR and CDR2 FQNEAQ (reference sequence). The CDR3 region is CASSSGQSKNIQYF. The CDR3 coding sequence is TGTGCCAGCAGCTCGGGACAGTCCAAAAACATTCAGTACTTC.

The chain recombines TRBV18 with TRBJ2-1, with 8 bases that match TRBD2. CDR1 is KGHSH, CDR2 LQKENI, per germline. This CDR3 has 17 residues. J lost 0 bases, V lost 3 bases, and 7 bases had no gene match. CDR3 DNA: TGTGCCAGCTCACCGCTCTTACTAGCGGACTCCTACAATGAGCAGTTCTTC. It codes for CASSPLLLADSYNEQFF.

The gene calls are TRBV4-3 and TRBJ1-4; 7 bases are a match to TRBD1. The CDR3 contains 20 residues. Trimming cost V 1 base and J 0 bases; bases outside gene matches: 14. CDR1 and CDR2 from the germline V gene are LGHNA and YSLEER. The CDR3 DNA reads as TGCGCCAGCAGCCAAGGGGTTCTAAGGGGGCTGAGTGCAACTAATGAAAAACTGTTTTTT. Amino acids: CASSQGVLRGLSATNEKLFF.